This T cell receptor (beta chain) was sequenced during a study of blood T cell repertoires in COVID-19. The wider study: The origin of the acute and convalescent COVID-19 samples was the United States, Italy and Spain.

Method: immunoSEQ multiplex PCR; TCRdb's copy keeps in-frame clones and lacks some. The repertoire has a few hundred thousand clones, 85% of them found once; the top ten carry around 3.4%. V lost 4 bases, J lost 4 bases, and 14 bases lay in between. This CDR3 is 14 amino acids long. Germline CDR1 LGHDT, CDR2 YNNKEL (reference sequence). The sequencing input was peripheral blood. The V call is TRBV3-1 (or the pseudogene TRBV3-2), the J call TRBJ2-7, with a possible D match to TRBD1 (5 bases). This receptor was identified in a young woman with acute or convalescent COVID-19. In nucleotides, the CDR3 is TGTGCCAGCAGCCGACAGAACATCGGGTACGAGCAGTACTTC. This encodes CASSRQNIGYEQYF.